The 31 T cell receptor beta chains below all came from one sample that was sequenced in a study of shared clonotypes between healthy human individuals. The method was immunoSEQ multiplex PCR; TCRdb's version includes in-frame clones alone and lacks a portion of them. The sample holds around 2,000,000 clones; 85% to 95% are singletons and the top ten take more than 0.1%. Sequenced material: naive CD4+ T cells sorted from blood. The subset: CD45RA+ positively selected. The receptors come from a man between 18 and 29 years old in good health.

With respect to this clone: Other DNA sequences in the sample encode the same CDR3. This chain uses TRBV19 with TRBJ2-1; a weak D match, TRBD2 (5 bases). The CDR3 runs to 14 residues. The germline V and J ends were trimmed by 5 bases and 0 bases, with 8 bases remaining between them. The germline gives CDR1 LNHDA, CDR2 SQIVND (reference sequence). The DNA for the CDR3 is TGTGCCAGTAGTTCTAGCCCCTCCTACAATGAGCAGTTCTTC. This gives the protein CASSSSPSYNEQFF.

With regard to this clone: Other DNA sequences in this specimen translate into the identical CDR3. This rearrangement joins TRBV19 to TRBJ2-3; no clear D gene. This CDR3 is 14 amino acids long. Trimming removed 4 bases at V and 1 base at J, with 9 bases between. In germline, CDR1 is LNHDA, CDR2 SQIVND (reference sequence). CDR3 residues: CASSRYQGTDTQYF. CDR3 bases: TGTGCCAGTAGTAGGTATCAGGGCACAGATACGCAGTATTTT. Full variable domain (outside the CDR3, taken from reference TRBV19 and TRBJ2-3): DGGITQSPKYLFRKEGQNVTLSCEQNLNHDAMYWYRQDPGQGLRLIYYSQIVNDFQKGDIAEGYSVSREKKESFPLTVTSAQKNPTAFYLCASSRYQGTDTQYFGPGTRLTVL.

The genes are TRBV7-2 and TRBJ2-4, with 7 positions matching TRBD1. This CDR3 comprises 13 residues. J lost 9 bases, V lost 6 bases, and 8 bases had no gene match. From germline, CDR1 is SGHTA and CDR2 FQGNSA. The CDR3 nucleotides are TGTGCCAGCAGACTTGGACAGGTCCCCATTCAGTACTTC. It yields the protein CASRLGQVPIQYF. The variable domain in full, with the rest retrieved from reference TRBV7-2 and TRBJ2-4, is GAGVSQSPSNKVTEKGKDVELRCDPISGHTALYWYRQSLGQGLEFLIYFQGNSAPDKSGLPSDRFSAERTGGSVSTLTIQRTQQEDSAVYLCASRLGQVPIQYFGAGTRLSVL.

Of note for this clone: The same CDR3 arises from other DNA sequences in this sample as well. This chain uses TRBV5-1 with TRBJ2-5, with a weak D call TRBD2 (8 bases). Trimming stripped 0 bases from V and 4 bases from J, with 16 bases between. The CDR3 runs 16 residues. The germline V gene encodes CDR1 SGHRS and CDR2 YFSETQ. As DNA, the CDR3 is TGCGCCAGCAGCTTGGCGGGAGGGGGCGCGGGAGAGACCCAGTACTTC. This translates into CASSLAGGGAGETQYF.

This chain joins TRBV11-3 and TRBJ1-1, with D tentatively TRBD1 (5 bases). Trimming left V 0 bases short and J 0 bases short, with 5 bases between. The germline CDR1 and CDR2 sequences are SGHNT and YENEEA. This CDR3 region has 14 residues. CDR3 loop: CASSLEGVNTEAFF. In nucleotides, the CDR3 is TGTGCCAGCAGCTTAGAAGGGGTGAACACTGAAGCTTTCTTT.

The chain links TRBV6-5 to TRBJ2-1, with TRBD2 matching 9 bases. The CDR3 is made up of 16 amino acids. Looked up from germline, CDR1 is MNHEY and CDR2 is SVGAGI. V lost 0 bases to trimming and J lost 5 bases; unmatched junction nucleotides: 5. Here the CDR3 reads CASSYSGGGVDNEQFF. The CDR3 coding sequence is TGTGCCAGCAGTTACTCGGGCGGGGGGGTAGACAATGAGCAGTTCTTC.

The chain has TRBV20-1 and TRBJ2-5; D ambiguous. The CDR3 spans 11 residues. Trimming removed 5 bases from V and 0 bases from J, with 4 bases in between. Per germline, CDR1 DFQATT and CDR2 SNEGSKA (reference sequence). CDR3 sequence: CSALDQETQYF. As DNA, the CDR3 is TGCAGTGCTCTAGACCAAGAGACCCAGTACTTC.

The V call is TRBV6-1, the J call TRBJ1-3, with a possible D match to TRBD1 (5 bases). The CDR3 is 14 residues long. V dropped 1 base and J dropped 4 bases, with 8 bases sitting between them. Germline assignment: CDR1 MNHNS and CDR2 SASEGT. The chain's CDR3 is CASSEGQWGNTIYF. For the CDR3, the DNA is TGTGCCAGCAGTGAAGGACAGTGGGGAAACACCATATATTTT.

The chain carries TRBV15 and TRBJ1-2; 9 nucleotides line up with TRBD1. The CDR3 is 16 amino acids. J lost 8 bases, V lost 1 base, and 11 bases had no gene match. Germline V CDR1 and CDR2: LNHNV, YYDKDF (reference sequence). CDR3 coding DNA: TGTGCCACCAGCAGAGGACAGGACCGGGACAGGGAAGGCTACACCTTC. Translating it yields CATSRGQDRDREGYTF.

The chain recombines TRBV5-4 with TRBJ2-5, with a possible D match to TRBD2 (6 bases). Germline values: CDR1 SGHNT, CDR2 YYREEE (reference sequence). This CDR3 is 14 amino acids long. V lost 4 bases to trimming and J lost 4 bases, with 14 bases between them. The DNA for the CDR3 is TGTGCCAGCAGCCCTAAAATGGGGGGAGAGACCCAGTACTTC. Its protein product is CASSPKMGGETQYF.

To note about this clone: Other nucleotide sequences in the sample specify the same CDR3. The V call is TRBV6-5, the J call TRBJ2-6, with TRBD1 as a possible D gene (6 bases). V lost 6 bases, J lost 0 bases, and 12 bases lay in between. Germline values: CDR1 MNHEY, CDR2 SVGAGI. The CDR3 is 16 amino acids. CDR3 DNA: TGTGCCAGCAGCTACAGCAGGGGCTCTGGGGCCAACGTCCTGACTTTC. This encodes CASSYSRGSGANVLTF.

The V and J genes are TRBV27 and TRBJ1-1; D unclear. CDR1 MNHEY and CDR2 SMNVEV come from the germline V gene (reference sequence). The length of the CDR3 is 13 residues. With 4 bases removed from V and 0 bases from J, the gap between germline ends came to 6 bases. CDR3 residues: CASSSQLNTEAFF. CDR3 nucleotides: TGTGCCAGCAGTTCACAGCTGAACACTGAAGCTTTCTTT.

The V gene is TRBV7-2, the J gene TRBJ1-2; D possibly corresponds to TRBD1 (6 bases). The V end lost 1 base, the J end lost 6 bases, and 12 bases lay between the germline ends. Germline CDR1 is SGHTA and CDR2 is FQGNSA. This CDR3 spans 14 amino acids. CDR3: CASSLDQGRDGYTF. CDR3 nucleotides: TGTGCCAGCAGCTTAGACCAGGGGCGCGATGGCTACACCTTC.

The chain recombines TRBV6-1 with TRBJ2-7; no definite D call. Trimming pared 3 bases from V and 2 bases from J, leaving 14 bases between. Germline values: CDR1 MNHNS, CDR2 SASEGT. The CDR3 runs to 15 residues. The CDR3 DNA is TGTGCCAGCAGTGAGGCAGGAACATCACCCTACGAGCAGTACTTC. This codes for CASSEAGTSPYEQYF.

This chain uses TRBV11-3 with TRBJ2-3; TRBD1 might be the D (5 bases). Germline loops: CDR1 SGHNT, CDR2 YENEEA. Trimming removed 5 bases at V and 2 bases at J, with 11 bases between. The CDR3 has 14 amino acids. CDR3 residues: CASSMQGVTDTQYF. CDR3 coding DNA: TGTGCCAGCAGCATGCAGGGTGTCACAGATACGCAGTATTTT. The whole variable domain, remainder taken from reference TRBV11-3 and TRBJ2-3, is EAGVVQSPRYKIIEKKQPVAFWCNPISGHNTLYWYLQNLGQGPELLIRYENEEAVDDSQLPKDRFSAERLKGVDSTLKIQPAELGDSAVYLCASSMQGVTDTQYFGPGTRLTVL.

The gene calls are TRBV18 and TRBJ2-5, with D unresolved. The CDR3 is 13 residues long. Trimming cost V 6 bases and J 2 bases, with 10 bases left between them. Germline values: CDR1 KGHSH, CDR2 LQKENI. The CDR3 sequence is CASSLGSQETQYF. CDR3 bases: TGTGCCAGCTCCCTCGGCTCGCAAGAGACCCAGTACTTC.

The J gene is TRBJ1-1, the V gene TRBV5-1; 8 positions match TRBD1. The CDR3 length is 18 residues. V trimming: 4 bases; J trimming: 1 base; junction bases outside the gene matches: 15. The V gene's germline CDR1 is SGHRS and CDR2 YFSETQ. The CDR3 loop reads CASSVRIYSGTGNTEAFF. For the CDR3, the DNA is TGCGCCAGCAGCGTCCGGATCTACTCCGGGACAGGGAACACTGAAGCTTTCTTT.

The chain combines TRBV20-1 with TRBJ2-7; D not resolved. CDR3 length: 11 residues. Germline loops: CDR1 DFQATT, CDR2 SNEGSKA (reference sequence). V lost 0 bases and J 10 bases, leaving 10 bases between the germline ends. This CDR3 is CSARDGPQQYF. As DNA, the CDR3 is TGCAGTGCTAGAGATGGCCCCCAACAGTACTTC.

This chain joins TRBV5-1 and TRBJ1-3; possible D gene TRBD1, 6 bases. Per the germline V gene, CDR1 is SGHRS and CDR2 is YFSETQ. V was shortened by 0 bases and J by 0 bases, with 7 bases between the two germline ends. The CDR3 runs to 15 residues. As DNA, the CDR3 is TGCGCCAGCAGCTTGGCGACAGGCTCTGGAAACACCATATATTTT. It yields the protein CASSLATGSGNTIYF.

The chain carries TRBV28 and TRBJ1-1; unclear D gene. Germline V gene sequence: CDR1 MDHEN, CDR2 SYDVKM. V was shortened by 6 bases and J by 4 bases, with 15 bases between the two germline ends. This CDR3 has 14 residues. In nucleotides, the CDR3 is TGTGCCAGCAGCATAAGGGCAGGTTTCACTGAAGCTTTCTTT. It is translated as CASSIRAGFTEAFF. Full variable domain (rest looked up from reference TRBV28 and TRBJ1-1): DVKVTQSSRYLVKRTGEKVFLECVQDMDHENMFWYRQDPGLGLRLIYFSYDVKMKEKGDIPEGYSVSREKKERFSLILESASTNQTSMYLCASSIRAGFTEAFFGQGTRLTVV.

CDR3 nucleotides: TGCAGCGTTGAAGATCTTGTAGGACGGGAGCAGTACTTC. This translates into CSVEDLVGREQYF. This chain connects TRBV29-1 to TRBJ2-7, with unresolved D. Trimming took off 0 bases at V and 7 bases at J, with 13 bases between the two ends. The CDR3 extends over 13 amino acids. The germline CDR1 and CDR2 sequences are SQVTM and ANQGSEA.

The chain is built from TRBV6-6 and TRBJ2-3, with D tentatively TRBD2 (5 bases). V dropped 2 bases and J dropped 6 bases, with 9 bases sitting between them. The CDR3 runs to 13 residues. In germline, CDR1 is MNHNY, CDR2 SVGAGI (reference sequence). CDR3: CASSYGSSDTQYF. CDR3 in DNA: TGTGCCAGCAGTTACGGGTCTAGCGATACGCAGTATTTT.

The chain has TRBV2 and TRBJ1-4; D unresolved. CDR1 and CDR2 (germline): SNHLY, FYNNEI. V lost 7 bases to trimming and J lost 8 bases, with 14 bases between them. This CDR3 spans 13 amino acids. DNA of the CDR3: TGTGCCAGCACTTCACCACACGGGGAAAAACTGTTTTTT. Translation gives CASTSPHGEKLFF.

In this sample, this clone turned up once. The chain couples TRBV5-8 to TRBJ2-7; D might be TRBD2 (6 bases). Germline lookup yields CDR1 SGHTS and CDR2 YDEGEE. Trimming shortened V by 4 bases and J by 3 bases, and 14 bases separated the two germline ends. The CDR3 is 14 residues long. DNA of the CDR3: TGTGCCAGCAGCGGCCCGGGGGAAGGCTACGAGCAGTACTTC. It yields the protein CASSGPGEGYEQYF.

The chain carries TRBV7-2 and TRBJ2-7, with 8 positions matching TRBD2. Germline trimming cut 2 bases from V and 5 bases from J; bases unmatched to any gene: 8. This CDR3 is built from 15 residues. Germline V gene lookup returns CDR1 SGHTA and CDR2 FQGNSA. This CDR3 is CASSLSSGLTHEQYF. CDR3 bases: TGTGCCAGCAGCTTATCTAGCGGGCTTACCCACGAGCAGTACTTC. Supplemented by reference TRBV7-2 and TRBJ2-7, the full variable domain reads GAGVSQSPSNKVTEKGKDVELRCDPISGHTALYWYRQSLGQGLEFLIYFQGNSAPDKSGLPSDRFSAERTGGSVSTLTIQRTQQEDSAVYLCASSLSSGLTHEQYFGPGTRLTVT.

The CDR3, as DNA: TGTGCCGCAGGGACAGGGTGGGACACTGAAGCTTTCTTT. This encodes CAAGTGWDTEAFF. The genes are TRBV6-1 and TRBJ1-1; 9 bases agree with TRBD1. Per the germline V gene, CDR1 is MNHNS and CDR2 is SASEGT. The CDR3 has 13 amino acids. Trimming removed 11 bases from V and 3 bases from J; junction bases left unmatched: 7.

This sequence joins TRBV4-2 and TRBJ2-3, with D possibly being TRBD1 (5 bases). V was shortened by 0 bases and J by 2 bases, with 9 bases between the two germline ends. Germline V gene lookup returns CDR1 LGHNA and CDR2 YNFKEQ. This CDR3 contains 15 residues. The CDR3 DNA sequence: TGTGCCAGCAGCCAAGATCTGGACACCACAGATACGCAGTATTTT. Protein product: CASSQDLDTTDTQYF.

The J gene is TRBJ1-2, the V gene TRBV28; TRBD1 aligns across 7 bases. The CDR3 sequence is 12 residues long. V shed 8 bases, J shed 8 bases, and the junction held 8 bases outside the gene matches. Germline lookup yields CDR1 MDHEN and CDR2 SYDVKM. The CDR3 protein is CASREGARGYTF. The CDR3 DNA sequence: TGTGCCAGCCGAGAGGGGGCTCGGGGCTACACCTTC.

In the case of this clone: One end of the junction varies from germline; a read error may be responsible. V gene TRBV20-1 combines with J gene TRBJ1-4; D is unresolved. Germline lookup yields CDR1 DFQATT and CDR2 SNEGSKA (reference sequence). CDR3 size: 10 residues. CDR3 amino acids: CSARDTGLVF. The CDR3 DNA reads as TGCAGTGCTAGAGATACGGGCCTAGTTTTT.

The rearrangement links TRBV7-9 to TRBJ1-3; D call uncertain. The V end was cut by 0 bases, the J end by 1 base, with 19 bases between. From germline, CDR1 is SEHNR and CDR2 FQNEAQ (reference sequence). The CDR3 runs to 19 residues. In DNA form, the CDR3 reads TGTGCCAGCAGCTTAGCGGGTGGCGGGGTTGAGATATCTGGAAACACCATATATTTT. It codes for CASSLAGGGVEISGNTIYF.

V is TRBV2 and J is TRBJ2-3, with TRBD2 matching 12 bases. This CDR3 comprises 16 residues. V was clipped by 6 bases and J by 2 bases; unmatched bases: 6. CDR1 and CDR2 from the germline V gene are SNHLY and FYNNEI. CDR3 region: CASRKGLAGFTDTQYF. The CDR3 region has the DNA TGTGCCAGCAGGAAAGGACTAGCGGGATTCACAGATACGCAGTATTTT. Looking up the rest from reference TRBV2 and TRBJ2-3 gives the full variable domain: EPEVTQTPSHQVTQMGQEVILRCVPISNHLYFYWYRQILGQKVEFLVSFYNNEISEKSEIFDDQFSVERPDGSNFTLKIRSTKLEDSAMYFCASRKGLAGFTDTQYFGPGTRLTVL.